These 32 T cell receptor beta chains were all obtained from the same sample, sequenced in a study of blood T cells in healthy people across ages. It was with a sample-barcoded 5' primer and a J-beta primer mix that a second PCR of roughly 7 to 12 cycles was run. TCRdb re-called the 5' RACE reads through MiXCR, storing one row per CDR3 protein. The sample has approximately 940,000 distinct CDR3 sequences; 40% to 60% are singletons. Sequencing input: blood. Receptors originate from a man aged 30 to 45 in good health.

In this sample, this clonotype turned up a few times. The rearrangement joins TRBV6-6 to TRBJ2-1; 7 bases map to TRBD1. CDR3 length: 17 amino acids. CDR1 is MNHNY, CDR2 SVGAGI, per germline (reference sequence). J gave up 0 bases and V 2 bases, and 7 bases lay outside the gene matches. This CDR3 is CASSYRQGPSSYNEQFF. The CDR3 region has the DNA TGTGCCAGCAGTTACCGACAGGGTCCTAGCTCCTACAATGAGCAGTTCTTC.

The rearrangement joins TRBV6-5 to TRBJ2-4, with 11 bases matching TRBD2. The CDR3 spans 16 residues. V dropped 0 bases and J dropped 6; count of bases not matched to a gene: 4. From germline, CDR1 is MNHEY and CDR2 SVGAGI. The CDR3 DNA sequence: TGTGCCAGCAGTTACTCGATCACTAGCGGGGGAAACATTCAGTACTTC. It specifies CASSYSITSGGNIQYF.

This clonotype was found once. The chain carries TRBV20-1 and TRBJ2-4; 7 bases are shared with TRBD1. V lost 1 base and J lost 0; bases outside the gene matches: 6. The CDR3 runs to 16 residues. Per germline, CDR1 DFQATT and CDR2 SNEGSKA (reference sequence). CDR3 DNA sequence: TGCAGTGCTAGAGCCCAGACAGGGTTAGCCAAAAACATTCAGTACTTC. This encodes CSARAQTGLAKNIQYF.

This chain connects TRBV3-1 to TRBJ2-7; D is possibly TRBD1 (6 bases). Germline CDR1 reads LGHDT; CDR2 reads YNNKEL (reference sequence). V was shortened by 4 bases and J by 3 bases, with 13 bases between the two germline ends. This CDR3 contains 14 residues. CDR3 region: CASSPATGLYEQYF. The CDR3 DNA is TGTGCCAGCAGCCCCGCGACAGGACTCTACGAGCAGTACTTC.

The V and J genes are TRBV7-9 and TRBJ2-1, with D perhaps TRBD2 (5 bases). The J call may be faulty, since TRBJ2-7 better matches the DNA end. The CDR3 spans 18 residues. CDR1 is SEHNR, CDR2 FQNEAQ, per germline (reference sequence). The CDR3 region is CASSLGGTVAERALEQYF. In nucleotides, the CDR3 is TGTGCCAGCAGCTTAGGAGGTACGGTTGCTGAGAGGGCTCTCGAGCAGTACTTC.

This CDR3 reads CASSLCTDNYGYTF. CDR3 coding DNA: TGCGCCAGCAGCTTGTGTACGGATAACTATGGCTACACCTTC. This chain links TRBV5-1 with TRBJ1-2; the D is unclear. The CDR3 totals 14 residues. The germline V gene encodes CDR1 SGHRS and CDR2 YFSETQ. V lost 1 base, J lost 1 base, and 8 bases lay in between.

V usage is TRBV6-5 and J usage is TRBJ2-2, with 7 bases lining up with TRBD2. This CDR3 has 18 residues. J was trimmed by 0 bases and V by 2 bases; bases with no gene match: 9. Germline loops: CDR1 MNHEY, CDR2 SVGAGI. CDR3: CASSYPPDSGSNTGELFF. The DNA for the CDR3 is TGTGCCAGCAGTTACCCCCCTGATAGCGGGTCGAACACCGGGGAGCTGTTTTTT.

This chain uses TRBV11-2 with TRBJ2-1; D possibly corresponds to TRBD1 (5 bases). The CDR3 consists of 14 residues. The ends were cut back, 3 bases at V and 2 bases at J, with 8 bases in the middle. Germline-derived CDR1 and CDR2 are SGHAT and FQNNGV. In DNA form, the CDR3 reads TGTGCCAGCAGCTTTGGGGCAGCCTACAATGAGCAGTTCTTC. This codes for CASSFGAAYNEQFF.

On this clonotype itself: One end of the junction is discordant with germline, which a read error may explain. V is TRBV7-2 and J is TRBJ1-6, with D unresolved. The germline CDR1 and CDR2 sequences are SGHTA and FQGNSA. This CDR3 contains 14 residues. CDR3 DNA sequence: TGTGCCAGGAGCTTAGACCTCGGGAATTCACCCCTCCACTTT. The encoded protein is CARSLDLGNSPLHF.

V gene TRBV7-2 combines with J gene TRBJ1-4; 8 bases map to TRBD1. The CDR3 spans 18 residues. From germline, CDR1 is SGHTA and CDR2 FQGNSA. J lost 7 bases, V lost 3 bases, and 16 bases had no gene match. This CDR3 is CASSLIRRSGGSAEKLFF. The CDR3 DNA follows: TGTGCCAGCAGCTTGATACGACGTTCAGGGGGCTCGGCTGAAAAACTGTTTTTT. Full variable domain (rest looked up from reference TRBV7-2 and TRBJ1-4): GAGVSQSPSNKVTEKGKDVELRCDPISGHTALYWYRQSLGQGLEFLIYFQGNSAPDKSGLPSDRFSAERTGGSVSTLTIQRTQQEDSAVYLCASSLIRRSGGSAEKLFFGSGTQLSVL.

The chain employs TRBV20-1 and TRBJ2-1; 8 bases map to TRBD2. With V trimmed by 5 bases and J by 5 bases, 11 bases remained unmatched. CDR3 length: 15 residues. Germline values: CDR1 DFQATT, CDR2 SNEGSKA (reference sequence). The CDR3 loop is CSAFEAGGADNEQFF. In DNA form, the CDR3 reads TGCAGTGCTTTCGAGGCGGGGGGCGCTGACAATGAGCAGTTCTTC.

This clonotype occurred a few times. The chain employs TRBV29-1 and TRBJ2-1, with 11 bases lining up with TRBD1. Unmatched junction bases numbered 3, after V lost 4 bases and J lost 7 bases. This CDR3 has 13 amino acids. CDR1 is SQVTM, CDR2 ANQGSEA, per germline. The CDR3 DNA reads TGCAGCGTTGTGGACAGGGGGCGAAATGAGCAGTTCTTC. It translates to CSVVDRGRNEQFF.

The chain recombines TRBV4-3 with TRBJ2-1; perhaps TRBD2 as D (6 bases). This CDR3 contains 15 residues. V was trimmed by 0 bases and J by 7 bases, leaving 13 bases between them. CDR1 and CDR2 from the germline V gene are LGHNA and YSLEER. The CDR3 bases are TGCGCCAGCAGCCAAGATGGGGGGTGGGCTAATGAGCAGTTCTTC. It is translated as CASSQDGGWANEQFF.

This chain connects TRBV12-3 or TRBV12-4 to TRBJ2-7; TRBD2 might be the D (7 bases). Deletions cut 3 bases from V and 7 bases from J, with 16 bases between. This CDR3 is 14 amino acids long. The CDR3 DNA follows: TGTGCCAGCAGTTTCACGGGGGGCCCGAGGGAGCAGTACTTC. Its translation is CASSFTGGPREQYF.

This clonotype was counted ten times or more. The J gene is TRBJ2-5, the V gene TRBV3-1; D is uncertain. Germline V CDR1 and CDR2: LGHDT, YNNKEL (reference sequence). Trimming pared 0 bases from V and 3 bases from J, leaving 17 bases between. CDR3 length equals 17 residues. The CDR3 spells CASSQDWQEAMEETQYF. The CDR3 DNA is TGTGCCAGCAGCCAAGATTGGCAGGAAGCTATGGAAGAGACCCAGTACTTC.

This clonotype was seen more than once but under ten times. J is TRBJ2-7 and V is TRBV29-1; 7 positions agree with TRBD1. Losses at the gene ends were 5 bases for V and 1 base for J; bases not matched to a gene: 2. CDR3 size: 12 residues. In germline, CDR1 is SQVTM, CDR2 ANQGSEA. The CDR3 loop reads CSVSGQSYEQYF. Here the CDR3 DNA reads TGCAGCGTTTCGGGACAGTCCTACGAGCAGTACTTC.

This clonotype appeared a single time. The CDR3 here is CASSLATGSTGELFF. Here the CDR3 DNA reads TGTGCCAGCAGCTTAGCCACCGGGAGCACCGGGGAGCTGTTTTTT. V and J are TRBV7-2 and TRBJ2-2, with a possible D match to TRBD2 (6 bases). This CDR3 region has 15 residues. The germline CDR1 and CDR2 sequences are SGHTA and FQGNSA. The V and J ends lost 0 bases and 4 bases respectively, with 9 bases between them.

This chain links TRBV29-1 with TRBJ1-2; 8 nucleotides match TRBD1. Germline V gene data show CDR1 as SQVTM and CDR2 as ANQGSEA. This CDR3 spans 15 amino acids. Trimming cost V 5 bases and J 2 bases; bases outside gene matches: 10. The CDR3 sequence is CSVYFPAGGNYGYTF. Here the CDR3 DNA reads TGCAGCGTTTATTTCCCAGCAGGGGGCAACTATGGCTACACCTTC.

This clonotype was seen a few times. This chain links TRBV20-1 with TRBJ2-1; 7 nucleotides match TRBD2. The CDR3 is 14 residues long. V lost 3 bases to trimming and J lost 4 bases; unmatched junction nucleotides: 6. Germline V gives CDR1 DFQATT, CDR2 SNEGSKA (reference sequence). The CDR3 protein is CSASGLAEYNEQFF. The CDR3 DNA reads TGCAGTGCTAGTGGTCTAGCGGAATACAATGAGCAGTTCTTC.

The V gene is TRBV4-1, the J gene TRBJ2-1; 15 positions agree with TRBD2. Trimming at V came to 6 bases and at J to 5 bases, leaving 11 bases not matched to a gene. This CDR3 has 18 amino acids. The germline gives CDR1 MGHRA, CDR2 YSYEKL. CDR3 sequence (DNA): TGCGCCAGCAGGGGACTAGCGGGGGGTCGCGGAACCAACAATGAGCAGTTCTTC. It encodes CASRGLAGGRGTNNEQFF.

CDR3 nucleotide sequence: TGTGCCAGCAGCTTAGGAATCGGGGCTAGCGGGGGAGAAGAGACCCAGTACTTC. Translating gives CASSLGIGASGGEETQYF. The V gene is TRBV11-2, the J gene TRBJ2-5; TRBD2 matches 10 bases. V was clipped by 1 base and J by 3 bases; unmatched bases: 11. CDR3 size: 18 residues. Germline assignment: CDR1 SGHAT and CDR2 FQNNGV.

The chain links TRBV2 to TRBJ1-5, with TRBD1 identical over 10 bases. This CDR3 is built from 17 residues. The germline V gene has CDR1 SNHLY and CDR2 FYNNEI. J was trimmed by 4 bases and V by 0 bases; bases with no gene match: 6. The CDR3 coding sequence is TGTGCCAGCAGTGAAGCTGTCAGGACAGGGGGAAATCAGCCCCAGCATTTT. Translated: CASSEAVRTGGNQPQHF.

This clonotype has just a few counts. V gene TRBV27 combines with J gene TRBJ2-7, with D perhaps matching TRBD1 (6 bases). Looked up from germline, CDR1 is MNHEY and CDR2 is SMNVEV (reference sequence). This CDR3 is 14 amino acids long. The V end was cut by 5 bases, the J end by 2 bases, with 13 bases between. This CDR3 is CASSPRGNPYEQYF. In DNA form, the CDR3 reads TGTGCCAGCAGTCCGAGGGGGAACCCCTACGAGCAGTACTTC.

Only a few counts were recorded for this clonotype. The chain recombines TRBV29-1 with TRBJ2-3, with no clear D. The CDR3 length is 11 residues. Per germline, CDR1 SQVTM and CDR2 ANQGSEA. Trimming removed 6 bases from V and 3 bases from J, with 7 bases in between. CDR3 in DNA: TGCAGCGTGCCCCTTACAGATACGCAGTATTTT. As protein: CSVPLTDTQYF.

This chain links TRBV9 with TRBJ2-1; 11 nucleotides agree with TRBD2. Trimming at V came to 3 bases and at J to 1 base, leaving 12 bases not matched to a gene. CDR3 length: 19 amino acids. Germline CDR1 SGDLS, CDR2 YYNGEE. CDR3 loop: CASSGSGGAGPRSYNEQFF. The CDR3 DNA reads TGTGCCAGCAGCGGTAGCGGGGGGGCTGGCCCTAGGTCCTACAATGAGCAGTTCTTC.

The chain employs TRBV10-2 and TRBJ2-2; 9 positions match TRBD2. Germline CDR1 is WSHSY and CDR2 is SAAADI. Trimming removed 6 bases from V and 0 bases from J; junction bases left unmatched: 2. The CDR3 length is 15 residues. This CDR3 is CASSVAGANTGELFF. The DNA of the CDR3 is TGCGCCAGCAGCGTAGCGGGGGCGAACACCGGGGAGCTGTTTTTT.

The rearrangement uses TRBV7-2 and TRBJ2-7, with unresolved D. V was pared by 4 bases and J by 3 bases, with 16 bases between. Germline lookup yields CDR1 SGHTA and CDR2 FQGNSA. The CDR3 extends over 15 amino acids. This CDR3 is CASSSGYGPGYEQYF. The CDR3 bases are TGTGCCAGCAGCTCGGGCTACGGACCGGGCTACGAGCAGTACTTC.

In its sample, this clonotype was seen a few times. The gene calls are TRBV29-1 and TRBJ1-2; D remains unclear. The V gene lost 1 base and the J gene lost 6 bases, with 21 bases spanning the gap. This CDR3 has 16 amino acids. Germline V gene sequence: CDR1 SQVTM, CDR2 ANQGSEA. The chain's CDR3 is CSVEGPPARRSNGYTF. The CDR3 nucleotides read TGCAGCGTTGAAGGACCCCCCGCCAGGCGGTCTAATGGCTACACCTTC.

Only a few counts were recorded for this clonotype. The rearrangement joins TRBV6-1 to TRBJ2-3; 10 bases agree with TRBD2. The ends lost 6 bases at V and 0 bases at J; junction bases unmatched: 6. Germline V lookup: CDR1 MNHNS, CDR2 SASEGT. This CDR3 comprises 16 residues. The CDR3 is CASRGLTSGSTDTQYF. The CDR3 coding sequence is TGTGCCAGCAGGGGACTGACTAGCGGGAGCACAGATACGCAGTATTTT.

This sequence joins TRBV25-1 and TRBJ1-2; no reliable D call. This CDR3 has 14 residues. Trimming shortened V by 4 bases and J by 4 bases, and 13 bases separated the two germline ends. Germline V gene sequence: CDR1 MGHDK, CDR2 SYGVNS. The CDR3, as DNA: TGTGCCAGCAGTGGAGAACCGGCCACCTATGGCTACACCTTC. Its translation is CASSGEPATYGYTF.

V usage is TRBV4-3 and J usage is TRBJ1-3; 7 nucleotides align to TRBD1. Germline CDR1 and CDR2: LGHNA and YSLEER. This CDR3 has 15 amino acids. J was trimmed by 1 base and V by 3 bases; bases with no gene match: 3. The CDR3 bases are TGCGCCAGCAGCCACGGGGACAGTTCTGGAAACACCATATATTTT. Its translation: CASSHGDSSGNTIYF.

V usage is TRBV30 and J usage is TRBJ2-1; D gene unclear. The CDR3 is made up of 12 amino acids. Germline CDR1 is GTSNPN and CDR2 is SVGIG (reference sequence). V shed 0 bases and J shed 9 bases, with 9 bases lying between them. The CDR3 loop reads CAWSVRASEQFF. The CDR3 bases are TGTGCCTGGAGTGTACGTGCTTCTGAGCAGTTCTTC.